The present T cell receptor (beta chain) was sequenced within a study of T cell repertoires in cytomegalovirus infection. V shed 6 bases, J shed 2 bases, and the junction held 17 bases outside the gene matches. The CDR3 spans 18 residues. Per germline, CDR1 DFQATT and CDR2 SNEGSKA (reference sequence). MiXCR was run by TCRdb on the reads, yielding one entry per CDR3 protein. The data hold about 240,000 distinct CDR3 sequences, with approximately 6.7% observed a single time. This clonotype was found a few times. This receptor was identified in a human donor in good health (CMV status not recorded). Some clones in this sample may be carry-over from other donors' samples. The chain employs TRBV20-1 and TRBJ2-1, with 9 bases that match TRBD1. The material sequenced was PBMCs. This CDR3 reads CSALAPGFDRGTYNEQFF. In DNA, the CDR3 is TGCAGTGCCCTAGCGCCCGGATTCGACAGGGGGACCTACAATGAGCAGTTCTTC.